These T cell receptor beta chains were read from a single sample in a study of PD-1 blockade in classical Hodgkin lymphoma. TCRdb keeps only in-frame clones here, not all; method: immunoSEQ multiplex PCR. Of around 91,000 clones listed, around 90% are singletons. Sequencing used peripheral blood mononuclear cells (PBMCs), obtained at baseline. These receptors came from a human donor with classical Hodgkin lymphoma. Each CDR3 is given with its conserved first and last residue. The D gene is left open where the match is weak. Rows may omit the clone size; those that give it use once, few, many or a size class.

clone size,D gene,V gene,J gene,CDR3 DNA,CDR3 protein
once,NA,TRBV4-3,TRBJ2-7,TGCGCCAGCAGCCAAGAAACATGGGACCCCTTTCCCGAGCAGTACTTC,CASSQETWDPFPEQYF
NA,TRBD1,TRBV6-5,TRBJ1-1,TGTGCCAGCAGTTACGGGACAGGGGTATCTGAAGCTTTCTTT,CASSYGTGVSEAFF
NA,NA,TRBV7-2,TRBJ2-7,TGTGCCAGCAGCACGACCCTGCTCGTTCACGAGCAGTACTTC,CASSTTLLVHEQYF
NA,TRBD1,TRBV2,TRBJ2-7,TGTGCCAGCAGTGCCGACAGGGTTGAAACCTACGAGCAGTACTTC,CASSADRVETYEQYF
NA,TRBD2,TRBV7-2,TRBJ2-7,TGTGCCAGCAGCTTATTTCGGGAGGGCCTGTACGAGCAGTACTTC,CASSLFREGLYEQYF
NA,TRBD2,TRBV19,TRBJ2-7,TGTGCCAGTAGTCCCCAGGGACTAGCGGGCCTCTCCTACGAGCAGTACTTC,CASSPQGLAGLSYEQYF
once,NA,TRBV5-6,TRBJ1-2,TGTGCCAGCAGCTTGCTGGACAGCTATGGCTACACCTTC,CASSLLDSYGYTF
few,TRBD2,TRBV5-5,TRBJ2-3,TGTGCCAGCAGCTTCAAGACTAGCGGGGTCACAGATACGCAGTATTTT,CASSFKTSGVTDTQYF
NA,TRBD2,TRBV5-6,TRBJ2-7,TGTGCCAGCAGCTTGGATAGCGGGAGGGCCTTGATCGAGCAGTACTTC,CASSLDSGRALIEQYF
once,NA,TRBV5-6,TRBJ2-7,TGTGCCAGCAGCTGGGGGTTGGAGGCCTACGAGCAGTACTTC,CASSWGLEAYEQYF
NA,TRBD2,TRBV30,TRBJ2-3,TGTGCCTGGAGACTAGCGGGAGGGTCAAATACGCAGTATTTT,CAWRLAGGSNTQYF
NA,NA,TRBV11-1,TRBJ1-1,TGTGCCAGCAGCTTAGCGCGGGCAGTTGAAGCTTTCTTT,CASSLARAVEAFF
NA,TRBD1,TRBV5-4,TRBJ2-7,TGTGCCAGCAGCTCCAGGGACAGATCCTACGAGCAGTACTTC,CASSSRDRSYEQYF
few,TRBD2,TRBV7-9,TRBJ2-2,TGTGCCAGCAGCCCCAGGACTAGCGGGAACACCGGGGAGCTGTTTTTT,CASSPRTSGNTGELFF
once,NA,TRBV29-1,TRBJ2-7,TGCAGCGTTGATGAAAGGGGCACTTACTACGAGCAGTACTTC,CSVDERGTYYEQYF
NA,TRBD1,TRBV2,TRBJ1-1,TGTGCCAGCAGGGAGGACAGGGGGCTAGGCACTGAAGCTTTCTTT,CASREDRGLGTEAFF
NA,TRBD2,TRBV10-3,TRBJ2-1,TGTGCCATCAGTCCAGCGGGAAACAATGAGCAGTTCTTC,CAISPAGNNEQFF
NA,TRBD1,TRBV4-1,TRBJ2-7,TGCGCCAGCAGTTTTGGGACAGGGGGCCGGGAGCAGTACTTC,CASSFGTGGREQYF
NA,TRBD2,TRBV30,TRBJ2-7,TGTGCCTGGAGTGTTACTAGCGGGAAATTCTACGAGCAGTACTTC,CAWSVTSGKFYEQYF
NA,NA,TRBV12-5,TRBJ2-2,TGTGCTAGTGGTTTGGACAGCGGGGAGCTGTTTTTT,CASGLDSGELFF
NA,TRBD1,TRBV19,TRBJ2-3,TGTGCCAGTAGTATTCAGGGGGGCACAGATACGCAGTATTTT,CASSIQGGTDTQYF
NA,TRBD2,TRBV19,TRBJ2-1,TGTGCCAGTAGTATTGGCCCGGTAGCGGGCAATGAGCAGTTCTTC,CASSIGPVAGNEQFF
NA,NA,TRBV28,TRBJ1-1,TGTGCCAGCAGTACGAACACTGAAGCTTTCTTT,CASSTNTEAFF
NA,NA,TRBV19,TRBJ1-1,TGTGCCAGTAGTATCTGGGACCGCGGCGCAGTGAACACTGAAGCTTTCTTT,CASSIWDRGAVNTEAFF
NA,NA,TRBV5-4,TRBJ2-7,TGTGCCAGCAGCTTGTCCCAAGGCTCCTACGAGCAGTACTTC,CASSLSQGSYEQYF
NA,NA,TRBV29-1,TRBJ2-3,TGCAGCGTTGTCCCCCCCCCGCAGGAACGACCTAGGTATACGCAGTATTTT,CSVVPPPQERPRYTQYF
NA,NA,TRBV6-6,TRBJ2-3,TGTGCCAGCAGTTACGGCGGGAGCACAGATACGCAGTATTTT,CASSYGGSTDTQYF
NA,NA,TRBV7-9,TRBJ2-5,TGTGCCAGCAGCCCTCGGCCACAAGAGACCCAGTACTTC,CASSPRPQETQYF
NA,TRBD1,TRBV10-1,TRBJ1-1,TGCGCCAGCAGCCGCGATACAGGGGACACTGAAGCTTTCTTT,CASSRDTGDTEAFF